The clone carrying this T cell receptor beta chain has just one count. As yet, its antigen is unknown. The data originate from a study of Tregs in tolerant kidney transplant recipients. Study-wide results and caveats: The most relevant donor-specific Treg TCRbeta repertoire apparently came from expansion with activated donor B cells.

The protocol was immunoSEQ multiplex PCR, while the TCRdb copy is restricted to in-frame clones and leaves out a portion. This sample has about 18,000 clones, with 65% to 90% found just once. Germline V gives CDR1 MNHGY, CDR2 SAAAGT. The CDR3 is made up of 16 amino acids. V was cut by 5 bases and J by 5 bases, with 19 bases left in between. Unstimulated Tregs (CD4+CD25+CD127-) and CD4+CD25- non-Tregs were sorted from PBMCs. Thawed PBMCs were rested overnight at 37°C with roughly 200 IU/ml IL-2 before regulatory T cell sorting. Input material: Tregs from blood. The TCR was taken from a human donor in good health. V is TRBV6-8 and J is TRBJ1-5; the D gene is possibly TRBD1 (6 bases). CDR3 bases: TGTGCCAGCAGTCTCGGACAGATTTGGTGCTATCAGCCCCAGCATTTT. Translating gives CASSLGQIWCYQPQHF.